Each of the 30 T cell receptor beta chains below was sequenced from the same sample in a study of naive and memory T cell subsets. Both TRBC1 and TRBC2 were covered by a beta constant-region primer of two equimolar oligonucleotides. TCRdb called the UMI-ligation and nested PCR reads again in MiXCR, with one record for every CDR3 protein. Among roughly 21,000 distinct CDR3 sequences, approximately 10% were seen once, and the ten largest hold around 18%. Sequencing was carried out using central memory CD8+ T cells from blood. The receptors shown here come from a human donor in good health.

This clonotype was seen ten or more times. The rearrangement links TRBV10-2 to TRBJ2-2; D remains ambiguous. V was pared by 6 bases and J by 6 bases, with 11 bases between. The CDR3 totals 13 residues. Germline V gene lookup returns CDR1 WSHSY and CDR2 SAAADI. DNA of the CDR3: TGCGCCAGCAGCCACTTTGCAGCCGGGGAGCTGTTTTTT. This codes for CASSHFAAGELFF.

This clonotype was counted many times. The genes are TRBV28 and TRBJ1-2; D is perhaps TRBD1 (6 bases). V was cut by 6 bases and J by 4 bases, with 12 bases left in between. Germline loops: CDR1 MDHEN, CDR2 SYDVKM. The length of the CDR3 is 13 residues. The CDR3 DNA reads TGTGCCAGCAGCCCCGGAGGGGGCTATGGCTACACCTTC. Its translation is CASSPGGGYGYTF.

V and J are TRBV20-1 and TRBJ2-2, with TRBD2 identical over 8 bases. CDR3 length: 20 residues. Germline V gene lookup returns CDR1 DFQATT and CDR2 SNEGSKA (reference sequence). V gave up 1 base and J gave up 5 bases; unmatched junction bases: 21. For the CDR3, the DNA is TGCAGTGCTAGAGGTGGTTTTAGGGGCGGGAGGTCCGGAGGGACCGGGGAGCTGTTTTTT. Protein sequence: CSARGGFRGGRSGGTGELFF.

This clonotype was counted between two and nine times. The chain joins TRBV4-3 to TRBJ1-6; D ambiguous. The CDR3 loop spans 15 amino acids. Trimming pared 0 bases from V and 5 bases from J, leaving 8 bases between. The germline gives CDR1 LGHNA, CDR2 YSLEER. CDR3 amino acids: CASSQERSNNSPLHF. CDR3 DNA: TGCGCCAGCAGCCAAGAGAGAAGTAATAATTCACCCCTCCACTTT.

Sample share makes this clonotype medium-sized. The gene calls are TRBV6-5 and TRBJ2-1; 11 bases agree with TRBD2. Trimming at V came to 2 bases and at J to 7 bases, leaving 7 bases not matched to a gene. The V gene's germline CDR1 is MNHEY and CDR2 SVGAGI. CDR3 length: 16 residues. CDR3 nucleotide sequence: TGTGCCAGCAGTTACGAAGTAGCGGGAGGGCTTAATGAGCAGTTCTTC. Protein: CASSYEVAGGLNEQFF.

The genes are TRBV5-1 and TRBJ1-3; the D gene is possibly TRBD1 (5 bases). The CDR3 spans 16 residues. V gave up 4 bases and J gave up 0 bases, with 14 bases separating them. Per the germline V gene, CDR1 is SGHRS and CDR2 is YFSETQ. CDR3 residues: CASSPATGTSGNTIYF. CDR3 sequence (DNA): TGCGCCAGCAGCCCAGCAACGGGGACCTCTGGAAACACCATATATTTT.

This clonotype was detected many times. The CDR3 sequence: CASSLASAILTYGYTF. The CDR3 bases are TGTGCCAGCAGCTTAGCATCGGCGATACTTACCTATGGCTACACCTTC. The chain carries TRBV7-9 and TRBJ1-2; D is unresolved. The V end lost 0 bases, the J end lost 4 bases, and 15 bases lay between the germline ends. The CDR3 sequence is 16 residues long. CDR1 and CDR2 from the germline V gene are SEHNR and FQNEAQ (reference sequence).

The chain links TRBV29-1 to TRBJ2-1; 8 bases match TRBD2. V trimming: 6 bases; J trimming: 3 bases; junction bases outside the gene matches: 7. The V gene's germline CDR1 is SQVTM and CDR2 ANQGSEA. The CDR3 has 14 amino acids. CDR3 region: CSVGSGGLYNEQFF. For the CDR3, the DNA is TGCAGCGTGGGCTCGGGGGGGCTCTACAATGAGCAGTTCTTC.

In its sample, this clonotype was seen a few times. This sequence may be a read error, since a much larger clone differs from it by one base. V and J are TRBV4-1 and TRBJ1-5; 9 nucleotides match TRBD1. Trimming took 4 bases from V and 8 from J; bases not matched to a gene: 9. Germline V gene lookup returns CDR1 MGHRA and CDR2 YSYEKL. This CDR3 spans 15 amino acids. The CDR3 bases are TGCGCCAGCAGCCTTGACAGGGGGACAAATAAGCCCCAGCATTTT. Translating it yields CASSLDRGTNKPQHF.

This clonotype has a count of ten or more. The J gene is TRBJ1-2, the V gene TRBV5-1, with D unclear. The CDR3 loop spans 13 amino acids. V was shortened by 1 base and J by 0 bases, with 4 bases between the two germline ends. Germline loops: CDR1 SGHRS, CDR2 YFSETQ. The CDR3 coding sequence is TGCGCCAGCAGCTTGAATGCTAACTATGGCTACACCTTC. Protein product: CASSLNANYGYTF. Drawing the rest from reference TRBV5-1 and TRBJ1-2, the complete variable domain is KAGVTQTPRYLIKTRGQQVTLSCSPISGHRSVSWYQQTPGQGLQFLFEYFSETQRNKGNFPGRFSGRQFSNSRSEMNVSTLELGDSALYLCASSLNANYGYTFGSGTRLTVV.

The gene calls are TRBV27 and TRBJ2-3; TRBD2 might be the D (5 bases). Looked up from germline, CDR1 is MNHEY and CDR2 is SMNVEV (reference sequence). Between the trimmed V and J ends, which lost 5 bases and 0 bases, there was a span of 15 bases. The CDR3 has 16 amino acids. The CDR3 spells CASSPIAFTSTDTQYF. As DNA, the CDR3 is TGTGCCAGCAGTCCAATAGCGTTTACTAGCACAGATACGCAGTATTTT.

The chain carries TRBV5-4 and TRBJ2-7, with D unclear. Looked up from germline, CDR1 is SGHNT and CDR2 is YYREEE (reference sequence). Between the trimmed V and J ends, which lost 0 bases and 6 bases, there was a span of 10 bases. The length of the CDR3 is 13 residues. This CDR3 is CASSLDSAREQYF. In DNA form, the CDR3 reads TGTGCCAGCAGCTTGGACAGCGCTCGCGAGCAGTACTTC.

The chain employs TRBV20-1 and TRBJ1-4; 7 bases are a match to TRBD1. CDR1 is DFQATT and CDR2 is SNEGSKA in the germline V gene (reference sequence). J was trimmed by 5 bases and V by 1 base; bases with no gene match: 4. The CDR3 totals 14 residues. The CDR3 spells CSARGTGQNEKLFF. Written as DNA, the CDR3 is TGCAGTGCTAGAGGGACAGGACAGAATGAAAAACTGTTTTTT.

This chain connects TRBV25-1 to TRBJ2-1; D is possibly TRBD1 (5 bases). The V gene's germline CDR1 is MGHDK and CDR2 SYGVNS. This CDR3 has 15 residues. With 3 bases removed from V and 10 bases from J, the gap between germline ends came to 19 bases. The CDR3 DNA is TGTGCCAGCAGTGATTGGGGCGGTAAGACTCAGGAGCAGTTCTTC. It specifies CASSDWGGKTQEQFF.

This clonotype was found a few times. The rearrangement joins TRBV10-2 to TRBJ2-7, with D hard to call. The germline V gene has CDR1 WSHSY and CDR2 SAAADI. Trimming shortened V by 6 bases and J by 0 bases, and 3 bases separated the two germline ends. The CDR3 covers 11 residues. This CDR3 reads CASRASYEQYF. In nucleotides, the CDR3 is TGCGCCAGCAGGGCCTCCTACGAGCAGTACTTC.

Many counts were recorded for this clonotype. The chain couples TRBV7-9 to TRBJ2-1; 12 nucleotides align to TRBD2. The CDR3 extends over 16 amino acids. J gave up 7 bases and V 4 bases, and 8 bases lay outside the gene matches. Germline CDR1 and CDR2: SEHNR and FQNEAQ (reference sequence). The CDR3 sequence is CASSSPLAGGVNEQFF. CDR3 DNA sequence: TGTGCCAGCAGCTCCCCACTAGCGGGAGGTGTGAATGAGCAGTTCTTC.

This clonotype was counted between two and nine times. The chain couples TRBV20-1 to TRBJ2-7, with 10 bases lining up with TRBD2. The CDR3 runs to 15 residues. Germline V lookup: CDR1 DFQATT, CDR2 SNEGSKA (reference sequence). The V gene end was trimmed by 6 bases and the J gene end by 5 bases; junction bases not matched to a gene: 13. The CDR3 nucleotides are TGCAGTGCCACTAGCCTTAGCGGGAGGAACCACGAGCAGTACTTC. It yields the protein CSATSLSGRNHEQYF.

In nucleotides, the CDR3 is TGTGCCACTCAAGAAAGGACTCTTAATCCACAAGAGACCCAGTACTTC. Residues: CATQERTLNPQETQYF. The chain combines TRBV10-3 with TRBJ2-5, with D maybe TRBD2 (5 bases). CDR3 length equals 16 residues. The germline V gene encodes CDR1 ENHRY and CDR2 SYGVKD. The germline V and J ends were trimmed by 10 bases and 2 bases, with 23 bases remaining between them.

This clonotype was recorded at least ten times. The chain has TRBV12-3 or TRBV12-4 and TRBJ1-5; D is uncertain. The V end was cut by 9 bases, the J end by 2 bases, with 8 bases between. CDR3 length: 12 amino acids. The CDR3 is CASCLGNQPQHF. The DNA of the CDR3 is TGTGCCAGTTGTCTTGGCAATCAGCCCCAGCATTTT.

This clonotype has a count of ten or more. The chain couples TRBV7-8 to TRBJ2-1; perhaps D is TRBD1 or TRBD2 (5 bases each). Germline CDR1 reads SGHVS; CDR2 reads FQNEAQ. Trimming removed 2 bases from V and 4 bases from J, with 12 bases in between. This CDR3 comprises 15 residues. The CDR3 nucleotides read TGTGCCAGCAGCTTAACGGGACGGAATTACAATGAGCAGTTCTTC. This gives the protein CASSLTGRNYNEQFF.

In its sample, this clonotype was seen many times. The rearrangement uses TRBV15 and TRBJ2-5; D remains unclear. This CDR3 spans 15 amino acids. The germline V and J ends were trimmed by 1 base and 4 bases, with 13 bases remaining between them. CDR1 is LNHNV and CDR2 is YYDKDF in the germline V gene (reference sequence). DNA for the CDR3: TGTGCCACCAGCAGAGTTAGTAGCCCCATAGAGACCCAGTACTTC. Its protein is CATSRVSSPIETQYF.

This clonotype has at least ten counts. The chain combines TRBV7-9 with TRBJ2-1; possibly TRBD2 for D (6 bases). Trimming cost V 2 bases and J 4 bases, with 12 bases left between them. Germline CDR1 reads SEHNR; CDR2 reads FQNEAQ (reference sequence). CDR3 length equals 15 residues. The CDR3 coding sequence is TGTGCCAGCAGCTTAATAGCGGACAAATACAATGAGCAGTTCTTC. This sequence encodes CASSLIADKYNEQFF.

This clonotype was recorded at least ten times. This sequence joins TRBV27 and TRBJ2-7, with D possibly called TRBD1 or TRBD2 (5 bases each). Germline-derived CDR1 and CDR2 are MNHEY and SMNVEV (reference sequence). V was cut by 2 bases and J by 6 bases, with 11 bases left in between. CDR3 size: 13 residues. The CDR3 DNA follows: TGTGCCAGCAGTTTAAGAGAAGGGACCGAGCAGTACTTC. This gives the protein CASSLREGTEQYF.

The rearrangement links TRBV5-6 to TRBJ1-6; D is uncertain. Trimming stripped 2 bases from V and 10 bases from J, with 13 bases between. The CDR3 is made up of 14 amino acids. Germline V gene sequence: CDR1 SGHDT, CDR2 YYEEEE. CDR3 protein: CASSFMRWESPLHF. CDR3 coding DNA: TGTGCCAGCAGCTTCATGAGGTGGGAGTCACCCCTCCACTTT.

This clonotype was picked up many times. The rearrangement joins TRBV25-1 to TRBJ2-7; D is perhaps TRBD1 (6 bases). Trimming shortened V by 3 bases and J by 0 bases, and 18 bases separated the two germline ends. Germline V lookup: CDR1 MGHDK, CDR2 SYGVNS. This CDR3 contains 17 residues. CDR3 amino acids: CASSDPDSVSGSYEQYF. As DNA, the CDR3 is TGTGCCAGCAGTGATCCGGACAGCGTCTCGGGCTCCTACGAGCAGTACTTC.

In its sample, this clonotype was seen many times. The gene calls are TRBV29-1 and TRBJ2-7, with 8 bases aligning to TRBD1. Trimming removed 6 bases from V and 2 bases from J; junction bases left unmatched: 9. This CDR3 has 14 residues. CDR1 is SQVTM, CDR2 ANQGSEA, per germline. CDR3 DNA sequence: TGCAGCGTCGTCGGACAGGGAATAGCCTACGAGCAGTACTTC. Its translation is CSVVGQGIAYEQYF.

This clonotype has at least ten counts. The chain couples TRBV28 to TRBJ2-7; D is unclear. The CDR3 contains 12 residues. CDR1 is MDHEN and CDR2 is SYDVKM in the germline V gene. The germline V and J ends were trimmed by 3 bases and 0 bases, with 3 bases remaining between them. CDR3 amino acids: CASSFSSYEQYF. CDR3 sequence (DNA): TGTGCCAGCAGTTTCTCCTCCTACGAGCAGTACTTC.

This clonotype was detected a few times. The chain carries TRBV10-3 and TRBJ2-3, with TRBD2 matching 9 bases. The CDR3 consists of 17 residues. In germline, CDR1 is ENHRY, CDR2 SYGVKD. The V segment lost 6 bases and the J segment 1 base; nucleotides outside the gene matches: 11. The chain's CDR3 is CAIRTSGPQGGTDTQYF. The CDR3 coding sequence is TGTGCCATCAGGACTAGCGGCCCCCAGGGGGGCACAGATACGCAGTATTTT.

Many counts were recorded for this clonotype. This chain joins TRBV1 and TRBJ2-5; the D call of TRBD1 is as the table states it, not checked on the DNA. TRBV1 is a documented pseudogene. This CDR3 has 15 amino acids. Written as DNA, the CDR3 is TGCACCAGCAGCCAAGAGGACTGTCGGCAAGAGACCCAGTACTTC. Translation: CTSSQEDCRQETQYF.

The sample holds many counts of this clonotype. V gene TRBV11-2 combines with J gene TRBJ2-7, with D unresolved. Germline assignment: CDR1 SGHAT and CDR2 FQNNGV. Trimming removed 3 bases from V and 3 bases from J, with 12 bases in between. This CDR3 has 14 residues. The CDR3 here is CASSLAGRLYEQYF. In nucleotides, the CDR3 is TGTGCCAGCAGCTTGGCTGGGCGCCTCTACGAGCAGTACTTC.